The subject of this entry is one TCR beta chain. In the original processing: Quantification of nucleated cells was approximated via reference gene primer amplification. Data came from immunoSEQ multiplex PCR; TCRdb stores just in-frame clones and leaves some out. For V, J and clone size, that table is used; D and trimming come from the DNA. The profile shows approximately 290,000 clones, 84% of them singletons. The sample is drawn from a study of blood T cell repertoires in COVID-19. The overall study: Acute and convalescent COVID-19 samples came from the United States, Italy and Spain.

There are 17 residues in the CDR3. The V gene lost 2 bases and the J gene lost 3 bases, with 17 bases spanning the gap. CDR1 and CDR2 from the germline V gene are SGHTA and FQGTGA. The chain carries TRBV7-3 and TRBJ1-5; TRBD1 is a possible D gene (6 bases). Sequencing used peripheral blood. This TCR derives from a person in their 70s with COVID-19, enrolled during active disease. The CDR3: CASSLSIYRVINQPQHF. In DNA form, the CDR3 reads TGTGCCAGCAGCTTATCGATTTACAGGGTCATCAATCAGCCCCAGCATTTT.